Presented here are 25 T cell receptor beta chains from one specimen sequenced in a study of neoadjuvant anti-PD-1 for oral cavity cancer. The sample's time point: after neoadjuvant nivolumab, at surgical resection. Generated by immunoSEQ multiplex PCR, the TCRdb table keeps only in-frame clones and is missing some. The table lists about 42,000 clones, 77% of them singletons, with 4.8% in the top ten. Specimen: PBMCs, collected after nivolumab (anti-PD-1) treatment. The receptors were gathered from a person between 40 and 79 years old with oral cavity squamous cell carcinoma.

The chain recombines TRBV7-9 with TRBJ2-5, with TRBD2 identical over 8 bases. The CDR3 extends over 15 amino acids. Germline V gene lookup returns CDR1 SEHNR and CDR2 FQNEAQ (reference sequence). The J segment lost 1 base and the V segment lost 2 bases, leaving 3 bases of the junction unmatched. The CDR3: CASSLLGGAQETQYF. The CDR3, as DNA: TGTGCCAGCAGCTTACTCGGGGGGGCCCAAGAGACCCAGTACTTC.

J is TRBJ2-3 and V is TRBV12-5; a possible D gene is TRBD2 (5 bases). Deletions cut 5 bases from V and 2 bases from J, with 11 bases between. Germline CDR1 and CDR2: LGHNT and FRNRAP. The CDR3 is 14 residues long. In nucleotides, the CDR3 is TGTGCTAGTGGTACCGGACTCTCCACAGATACGCAGTATTTT. Translated: CASGTGLSTDTQYF. Together with reference TRBV12-5 and TRBJ2-3, the CDR3 gives the full variable domain: DARVTQTPRHKVTEMGQEVTMRCQPILGHNTVFWYRQTMMQGLELLAYFRNRAPLDDSGMPKDRFSAEMPDATLATLKIQPSEPRDSAVYFCASGTGLSTDTQYFGPGTRLTVL.

The chain has TRBV7-9 and TRBJ1-1; D possibly corresponds to TRBD1 (5 bases). The V end was cut by 2 bases, the J end by 1 base, with 20 bases between. The V gene's germline CDR1 is SEHNR and CDR2 FQNEAQ (reference sequence). This CDR3 has 18 amino acids. The CDR3 nucleotides read TGTGCCAGCAGCTTATATGTTGGTCGGGGACCGAAGAACACTGAAGCTTTCTTT. Its protein product is CASSLYVGRGPKNTEAFF.

This clone was seen a handful of times. V is TRBV19 and J is TRBJ1-2; D is unclear. The V and J ends lost 10 bases and 1 base respectively, with 22 bases between them. Germline loops: CDR1 LNHDA, CDR2 SQIVND (reference sequence). The CDR3 consists of 16 residues. The CDR3 region is CATQSAPGLNNYGYTF. The CDR3, as DNA: TGTGCCACGCAGTCTGCTCCGGGCCTGAATAACTATGGCTACACCTTC. The full variable domain, its missing parts supplied by reference TRBV19 and TRBJ1-2, is DGGITQSPKYLFRKEGQNVTLSCEQNLNHDAMYWYRQDPGQGLRLIYYSQIVNDFQKGDIAEGYSVSREKKESFPLTVTSAQKNPTAFYLCATQSAPGLNNYGYTFGSGTRLTVV.

The V gene is TRBV2, the J gene TRBJ2-1; 9 bases are shared with TRBD2. Per the germline V gene, CDR1 is SNHLY and CDR2 is FYNNEI. CDR3 length equals 16 residues. The J segment lost 7 bases and the V segment lost 1 base, leaving 8 bases of the junction unmatched. CDR3 nucleotide sequence: TGTGCCAGCAGTGAAGGGCAAGCGGGGGGCCTTAATGAGCAGTTCTTC. As protein: CASSEGQAGGLNEQFF.

The gene calls are TRBV5-1 and TRBJ2-1, with TRBD2 identical over 9 bases. Germline V lookup: CDR1 SGHRS, CDR2 YFSETQ. The ends lost 4 bases at V and 4 bases at J; junction bases unmatched: 3. This CDR3 region has 14 residues. This chain's CDR3 is CASSESGGYNEQFF. The DNA for the CDR3 is TGCGCCAGCAGCGAAAGCGGGGGGTACAATGAGCAGTTCTTC.

The chain links TRBV14 to TRBJ1-1, with no clear D. Germline loops: CDR1 SGHDN, CDR2 FVKESK. The CDR3 is made up of 15 amino acids. V was shortened by 0 bases and J by 2 bases, with 10 bases between the two germline ends. The CDR3 is CASSQDIHANTEAFF. DNA of the CDR3: TGTGCCAGCAGCCAAGATATACACGCCAACACTGAAGCTTTCTTT.

V is TRBV9 and J is TRBJ1-5; unclear D gene. The V gene lost 0 bases and the J gene lost 4 bases, with 5 bases spanning the gap. Germline assignment: CDR1 SGDLS and CDR2 YYNGEE. The CDR3 totals 13 residues. CDR3 region: CASSVDGNQPQHF. The CDR3 region has the DNA TGTGCCAGCAGCGTAGATGGGAATCAGCCCCAGCATTTT.

This chain's CDR3 is CAWSVLNGNTIYF. DNA for the CDR3: TGTGCCTGGAGTGTACTAAATGGAAACACCATATATTTT. The J gene is TRBJ1-3, the V gene TRBV30; D call uncertain. Trimming stripped 0 bases from V and 3 bases from J, with 6 bases between. Germline CDR1 GTSNPN, CDR2 SVGIG (reference sequence). CDR3 length: 13 residues.

The chain joins TRBV7-9 to TRBJ2-5, with D perhaps matching TRBD2 (6 bases). V lost 5 bases and J lost 1, with 11 bases in between. The CDR3 loop spans 14 amino acids. CDR1 is SEHNR and CDR2 is FQNEAQ in the germline V gene (reference sequence). CDR3 loop: CASSPPGVQETQYF. CDR3 in DNA: TGTGCCAGCAGCCCCCCGGGGGTCCAAGAGACCCAGTACTTC.

The chain carries TRBV7-9 and TRBJ2-7; 7 nucleotides line up with TRBD2. Germline trimming cut 6 bases from V and 6 bases from J; bases unmatched to any gene: 11. Germline lookup yields CDR1 SEHNR and CDR2 FQNEAQ (reference sequence). CDR3 length: 14 amino acids. CDR3 protein: CASSEVGGRLEQYF. In DNA, the CDR3 is TGTGCCAGCAGTGAAGTGGGAGGGCGGCTCGAGCAGTACTTC.

V is TRBV9 and J is TRBJ1-3; D remains ambiguous. The V gene's germline CDR1 is SGDLS and CDR2 YYNGEE. Trimming removed 0 bases at V and 0 bases at J, with 13 bases between. The CDR3 covers 17 residues. CDR3 nucleotide sequence: TGTGCCAGCAGCGTAGAAATTTTTTCGGACTCTGGAAACACCATATATTTT. Amino acids: CASSVEIFSDSGNTIYF.

This chain uses TRBV28 with TRBJ1-1; unclear D gene. Per the germline V gene, CDR1 is MDHEN and CDR2 is SYDVKM. CDR3 length: 15 amino acids. Trimming cost V 2 bases and J 1 base, with 11 bases left between them. The CDR3 coding sequence is TGTGCCAGCAGTTTACCCCTAGGTGCGAACACTGAAGCTTTCTTT. It specifies CASSLPLGANTEAFF. Full variable domain (rest looked up from reference TRBV28 and TRBJ1-1): DVKVTQSSRYLVKRTGEKVFLECVQDMDHENMFWYRQDPGLGLRLIYFSYDVKMKEKGDIPEGYSVSREKKERFSLILESASTNQTSMYLCASSLPLGANTEAFFGQGTRLTVV.

J is TRBJ2-2 and V is TRBV27; no reliable D call. Trimming cost V 6 bases and J 4 bases, with 15 bases left between them. The CDR3 runs 15 residues. CDR1 is MNHEY, CDR2 SMNVEV, per germline (reference sequence). The CDR3: CASRPREQFTGELFF. The CDR3 coding sequence is TGTGCCAGCAGACCTAGGGAACAGTTCACCGGGGAGCTGTTTTTT.

The chain is built from TRBV29-1 and TRBJ2-7; TRBD1 aligns across 9 bases. Losses at the gene ends were 4 bases for V and 4 bases for J; bases not matched to a gene: 11. CDR1 and CDR2 from the germline V gene are SQVTM and ANQGSEA. This CDR3 is 15 amino acids long. CDR3 protein: CSVVKTGTGIYEQYF. The CDR3 DNA reads as TGCAGCGTTGTGAAAACCGGGACAGGGATTTACGAGCAGTACTTC.

This clone was counted between two and nine times. The CDR3 DNA is TGTGCCAGTAGTATAGGCCCTGGAGTATATAGCAATCAGCCCCAGCATTTT. Protein: CASSIGPGVYSNQPQHF. The chain combines TRBV19 with TRBJ1-5, with D unclear. Trimming took off 1 base at V and 0 bases at J, with 13 bases between the two ends. This CDR3 has 17 amino acids. CDR1 and CDR2 (germline): LNHDA, SQIVND (reference sequence).

The chain uses TRBV7-9 and TRBJ2-2, with 7 bases aligning to TRBD1. This CDR3 contains 16 residues. Germline V gene sequence: CDR1 SEHNR, CDR2 FQNEAQ (reference sequence). V trimming: 5 bases; J trimming: 6 bases; junction bases outside the gene matches: 12. The CDR3 DNA reads TGTGCCAGCAGCCCCAAAAGACAGGGTGTGGCCGGGGAGCTGTTTTTT. This encodes CASSPKRQGVAGELFF.

This sequence joins TRBV30 and TRBJ1-2; maybe TRBD1 (6 bases). The germline V gene has CDR1 GTSNPN and CDR2 SVGIG (reference sequence). The CDR3 totals 12 residues. Deletions cut 5 bases from V and 7 bases from J, with 14 bases between. CDR3 protein: CAWGKQGRGYTF. The CDR3 DNA follows: TGTGCCTGGGGTAAACAGGGTCGTGGCTACACCTTC.

This sequence joins TRBV7-6 and TRBJ1-1, with D maybe TRBD1 (6 bases). Germline CDR1 is SGHVS and CDR2 is FNYEAQ. The CDR3 spans 13 residues. With 5 bases removed from V and 1 base from J, the gap between germline ends came to 8 bases. For the CDR3, the DNA is TGTGCCAGCAGCGCGGGACAGAACACTGAAGCTTTCTTT. Amino acid sequence: CASSAGQNTEAFF.

The V call is TRBV5-6, the J call TRBJ1-1; 7 bases match TRBD1. The CDR3 runs to 16 residues. Germline CDR1 SGHDT, CDR2 YYEEEE. The V segment lost 4 bases and the J segment 2 bases; nucleotides outside the gene matches: 11. The CDR3 loop reads CASSVGSVGGNTEAFF. CDR3 sequence (DNA): TGTGCCAGCAGCGTTGGGAGTGTAGGGGGCAACACTGAAGCTTTCTTT.

The chain is built from TRBV4-1 and TRBJ2-2, with D perhaps TRBD2 (5 bases). The ends were cut back, 0 bases at V and 7 bases at J, with 15 bases in the middle. The CDR3 spans 16 residues. The germline gives CDR1 MGHRA, CDR2 YSYEKL. This CDR3 is CASSQDLTNSGGELFF. The CDR3 DNA reads as TGCGCCAGCAGCCAAGATCTGACTAATTCCGGCGGGGAGCTGTTTTTT.

The chain joins TRBV4-2 to TRBJ1-2; 8 bases align to TRBD1. Looked up from germline, CDR1 is LGHNA and CDR2 is YNFKEQ. The CDR3 is made up of 16 amino acids. The V gene end was trimmed by 3 bases and the J gene end by 0 bases; junction bases not matched to a gene: 6. CDR3 DNA sequence: TGTGCCAGCAGCCACCGGGACAGGAATGCTAACTATGGCTACACCTTC. This encodes CASSHRDRNANYGYTF.

V is TRBV18 and J is TRBJ2-5; TRBD1 aligns across 8 bases. There are 14 residues in the CDR3. V lost 4 bases and J lost 5; bases outside the gene matches: 6. Germline assignment: CDR1 KGHSH and CDR2 LQKENI. The CDR3 DNA is TGTGCCAGCTCACAAAGGACAGGGAGGGAGACCCAGTACTTC. Translation: CASSQRTGRETQYF.

The J gene is TRBJ2-1, the V gene TRBV10-3; no firm D call. From germline, CDR1 is ENHRY and CDR2 SYGVKD. Trimming shortened V by 6 bases and J by 0 bases, and 6 bases separated the two germline ends. This CDR3 has 13 residues. The CDR3 is CAIRSSSYNEQFF. The DNA of the CDR3 is TGTGCCATCAGGAGTAGCTCCTACAATGAGCAGTTCTTC.

The chain is built from TRBV6-5 and TRBJ1-4; TRBD1 agrees at 8 bases. Germline V gene lookup returns CDR1 MNHEY and CDR2 SVGAGI. CDR3 length: 16 residues. The V segment lost 4 bases and the J segment 1 base; nucleotides outside the gene matches: 5. DNA for the CDR3: TGTGCCAGCAGTTCCAGGGGGCGCGGAACTAATGAAAAACTGTTTTTT. This sequence encodes CASSSRGRGTNEKLFF.